These 17 T cell receptor beta chains were sequenced from one sample in a study of cytomegalovirus exposure and HLA in healthy donors. The PCR used 60 Vbeta and 13 Jbeta primers. TCRdb's table, derived via immunoSEQ multiplex PCR, lists solely in-frame clones and lacks some. The sample has approximately 110,000 clones; 55% to 75% are singletons. Sample: PBMCs. These receptors were collected from a man aged 25-40 years in good health and CMV-seropositive.

This clone was counted a single time. The chain combines TRBV5-4 with TRBJ1-1; a weak D match, TRBD1 (6 bases). The CDR3 has 14 residues. Germline V gene data show CDR1 as SGHNT and CDR2 as YYREEE (reference sequence). The V and J ends lost 0 bases and 5 bases respectively, with 11 bases between them. The CDR3 here is CASSLDRVSTEAFF. CDR3 sequence (DNA): TGTGCCAGCAGCTTGGACAGGGTATCGACTGAAGCTTTCTTT.

The chain has TRBV9 and TRBJ2-1; tentatively, D is TRBD1 (5 bases). CDR1 and CDR2 from the germline V gene are SGDLS and YYNGEE. V lost 4 bases and J 9 bases, leaving 17 bases between the germline ends. The CDR3 consists of 14 residues. CDR3 sequence (DNA): TGTGCCAGCAGCACCCGGACATCCTACGCTGAGCAGTTCTTC. Translating gives CASSTRTSYAEQFF.

V gene TRBV2 combines with J gene TRBJ2-7; D might be TRBD2 (6 bases). The ends were cut back, 4 bases at V and 4 bases at J, with 11 bases in the middle. The CDR3 totals 13 residues. Germline CDR1 reads SNHLY; CDR2 reads FYNNEI. The CDR3 sequence: CASSGGTLYEQYF. The CDR3, as DNA: TGTGCCAGCAGTGGGGGGACTCTGTACGAGCAGTACTTC.

The gene calls are TRBV5-1 and TRBJ2-5, with 7 positions matching TRBD2. Germline values: CDR1 SGHRS, CDR2 YFSETQ. Unmatched junction bases numbered 12, after V lost 2 bases and J lost 2 bases. The CDR3 length is 17 residues. As DNA, the CDR3 is TGCGCCAGCAGCTTCTCAGCGGGGCTCCCGGGTCAAGAGACCCAGTACTTC. The encoded protein is CASSFSAGLPGQETQYF.

This rearrangement joins TRBV6-4 to TRBJ2-3; TRBD2 aligns across 9 bases. Germline V gene sequence: CDR1 MRHNA, CDR2 SNTAGT. The ends lost 0 bases at V and 2 bases at J; junction bases unmatched: 6. There are 17 residues in the CDR3. As DNA, the CDR3 is TGTGCCAGCAGTGACTCTCCTAGCGGGGACTCCACAGATACGCAGTATTTT. It translates to CASSDSPSGDSTDTQYF.

This rearrangement joins TRBV18 to TRBJ2-1, with D possibly being TRBD1 (6 bases). CDR3 length: 12 residues. V dropped 3 bases and J dropped 9 bases, with 9 bases sitting between them. The V gene's germline CDR1 is KGHSH and CDR2 LQKENI. The CDR3 DNA reads TGTGCCAGCTCACCTGAGGGGGTTGAGCAGTTCTTC. Its translation is CASSPEGVEQFF.

The chain has TRBV9 and TRBJ2-1, with 7 bases aligning to TRBD2. The CDR3 loop spans 17 amino acids. V lost 4 bases to trimming and J lost 3 bases; unmatched junction nucleotides: 13. Per germline, CDR1 SGDLS and CDR2 YYNGEE. This CDR3 reads CASSPYKAGSYYNEQFF. The CDR3 region has the DNA TGTGCCAGCAGCCCTTACAAAGCGGGATCTTACTACAATGAGCAGTTCTTC.

The V gene is TRBV2, the J gene TRBJ2-1, with D perhaps matching TRBD2 (6 bases). Germline lookup yields CDR1 SNHLY and CDR2 FYNNEI. Trimming took off 8 bases at V and 5 bases at J, with 7 bases between the two ends. The CDR3 is made up of 11 amino acids. CDR3 in DNA: TGTGCCAGCCAGCGGGACAATGAGCAGTTCTTC. Translated, it gives CASQRDNEQFF. Combining the CDR3 with reference TRBV2 and TRBJ2-1 gives the whole variable domain EPEVTQTPSHQVTQMGQEVILRCVPISNHLYFYWYRQILGQKVEFLVSFYNNEISEKSEIFDDQFSVERPDGSNFTLKIRSTKLEDSAMYFCASQRDNEQFFGPGTRLTVL.

This chain connects TRBV4-3 to TRBJ2-5, with 10 nucleotides matching TRBD2. The CDR3 length is 18 residues. V trimming: 1 base; J trimming: 5 bases; junction bases outside the gene matches: 13. Per the germline V gene, CDR1 is LGHNA and CDR2 is YSLEER. The CDR3 loop reads CASSQGPLAGHPSETQYF. The CDR3 bases are TGCGCCAGCAGCCAAGGCCCACTAGCGGGACACCCCTCGGAGACCCAGTACTTC.

This sequence joins TRBV9 and TRBJ1-3; D uncertain. The CDR3 contains 16 residues. The V end was cut by 2 bases, the J end by 0 bases, with 12 bases between. Germline lookup yields CDR1 SGDLS and CDR2 YYNGEE. The CDR3 is CASSVHEGDSGNTIYF. The CDR3 DNA reads as TGTGCCAGCAGCGTGCATGAGGGTGACTCTGGAAACACCATATATTTT.

The rearrangement links TRBV7-2 to TRBJ1-2; the D is unclear. The V gene's germline CDR1 is SGHTA and CDR2 FQGNSA. Trimming took off 5 bases at V and 1 base at J, with 11 bases between the two ends. CDR3 length: 14 amino acids. This CDR3 reads CASSEPSNNYGYTF. CDR3 coding DNA: TGTGCCAGCAGCGAACCTTCTAATAACTATGGCTACACCTTC. Drawing the rest from reference TRBV7-2 and TRBJ1-2, the complete variable domain is GAGVSQSPSNKVTEKGKDVELRCDPISGHTALYWYRQSLGQGLEFLIYFQGNSAPDKSGLPSDRFSAERTGGSVSTLTIQRTQQEDSAVYLCASSEPSNNYGYTFGSGTRLTVV.

The rearrangement links TRBV27 to TRBJ2-3; the match to TRBD2 covers 12 bases. CDR3 length: 19 amino acids. With V trimmed by 3 bases and J by 2 bases, 12 bases remained unmatched. Germline V gene data show CDR1 as MNHEY and CDR2 as SMNVEV (reference sequence). As DNA, the CDR3 is TGTGCCAGCAGTTTCCCCGGACTAGCGGGACTATCTAACACAGATACGCAGTATTTT. This gives the protein CASSFPGLAGLSNTDTQYF.

The V and J genes are TRBV6-5 and TRBJ1-5; perhaps TRBD1 as D (6 bases). This CDR3 region has 15 residues. Germline V gene lookup returns CDR1 MNHEY and CDR2 SVGAGI. The germline V and J ends were trimmed by 0 bases and 11 bases, with 17 bases remaining between them. CDR3 sequence reads: CASSYSHRVNNAQHF. The CDR3 DNA reads as TGTGCCAGCAGTTACTCTCACAGGGTAAATAACGCCCAGCATTTT.

The chain carries TRBV4-3 and TRBJ1-2; TRBD1 matches 9 bases. Unmatched junction bases numbered 3, after V lost 4 bases and J lost 6 bases. CDR1 is LGHNA and CDR2 is YSLEER in the germline V gene. The CDR3 is made up of 13 amino acids. The CDR3 bases are TGCGCCAGCAGCCTTCGGACAGGGGATGGCTACACCTTC. As protein: CASSLRTGDGYTF.

This chain joins TRBV5-4 and TRBJ1-1; the match to TRBD1 covers 7 bases. CDR1 is SGHNT and CDR2 is YYREEE in the germline V gene (reference sequence). With V trimmed by 0 bases and J by 1 base, 0 bases remained unmatched. This CDR3 is 14 amino acids long. CDR3: CASSLGTGNTEAFF. The CDR3, as DNA: TGTGCCAGCAGCTTGGGGACAGGGAACACTGAAGCTTTCTTT.

The rearrangement links TRBV6-5 to TRBJ2-2; the D gene is possibly TRBD2 (7 bases). V shed 2 bases and J shed 8 bases, with 15 bases lying between them. The CDR3 loop spans 15 amino acids. Germline V CDR1 and CDR2: MNHEY, SVGAGI. CDR3 in amino acids: CASSYESGGHGELFF. CDR3 bases: TGTGCCAGCAGTTACGAGTCCGGGGGGCATGGGGAGCTGTTTTTT.

This clone was seen once. This chain links TRBV10-3 with TRBJ2-5, with D tentatively TRBD2 (5 bases). CDR3 size: 12 residues. CDR1 and CDR2 from the germline V gene are ENHRY and SYGVKD. Deletions cut 3 bases from V and 3 bases from J, with 5 bases between. Here the CDR3 DNA reads TGTGCCATCAGTGACGGGGAAGAGACCCAGTACTTC. Protein: CAISDGEETQYF.